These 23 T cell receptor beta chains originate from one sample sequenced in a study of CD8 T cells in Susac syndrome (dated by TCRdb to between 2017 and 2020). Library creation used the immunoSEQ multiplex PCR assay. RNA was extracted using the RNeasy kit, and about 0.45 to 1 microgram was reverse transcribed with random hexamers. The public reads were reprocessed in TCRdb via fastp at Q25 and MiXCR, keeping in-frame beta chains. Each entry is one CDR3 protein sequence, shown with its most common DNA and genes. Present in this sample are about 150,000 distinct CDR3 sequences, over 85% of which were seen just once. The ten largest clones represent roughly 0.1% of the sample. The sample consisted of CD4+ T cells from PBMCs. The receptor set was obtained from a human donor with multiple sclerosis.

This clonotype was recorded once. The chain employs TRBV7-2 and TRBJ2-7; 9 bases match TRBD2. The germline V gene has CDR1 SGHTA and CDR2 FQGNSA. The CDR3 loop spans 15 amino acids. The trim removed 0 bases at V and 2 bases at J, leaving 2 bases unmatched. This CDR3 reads CASSLAAGGPYEQYF. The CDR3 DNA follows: TGTGCCAGCAGCTTAGCGGCGGGAGGGCCCTACGAGCAGTACTTC.

The CDR3 reads CASSRVLSGANVLTF. Written as DNA, the CDR3 is TGTGCCAGCAGCCGGGTCCTCTCTGGGGCCAACGTCCTGACTTTC. The V and J genes are TRBV6-5 and TRBJ2-6; D remains ambiguous. Trimming removed 6 bases from V and 0 bases from J, with 9 bases in between. This CDR3 comprises 15 residues. The germline V gene has CDR1 MNHEY and CDR2 SVGAGI.

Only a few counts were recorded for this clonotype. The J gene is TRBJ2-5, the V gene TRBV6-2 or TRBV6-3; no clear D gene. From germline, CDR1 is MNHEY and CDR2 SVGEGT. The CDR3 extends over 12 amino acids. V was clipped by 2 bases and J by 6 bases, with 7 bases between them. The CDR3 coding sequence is TGTGCCAGCAGTTACCGAGTCCAGACCCAGTACTTC. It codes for CASSYRVQTQYF.

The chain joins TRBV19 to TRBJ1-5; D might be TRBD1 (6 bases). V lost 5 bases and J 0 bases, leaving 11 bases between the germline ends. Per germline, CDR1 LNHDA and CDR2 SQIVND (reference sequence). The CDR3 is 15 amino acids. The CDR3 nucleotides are TGTGCCAGTAGTCCCGGGGACATTAGCAATCAGCCCCAGCATTTT. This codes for CASSPGDISNQPQHF.

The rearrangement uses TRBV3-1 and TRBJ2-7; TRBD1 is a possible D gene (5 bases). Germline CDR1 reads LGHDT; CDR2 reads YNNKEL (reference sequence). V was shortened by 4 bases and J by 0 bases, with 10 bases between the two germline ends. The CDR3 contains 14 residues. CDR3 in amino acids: CASSPTAHSYEQYF. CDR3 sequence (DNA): TGTGCCAGCAGCCCGACAGCTCACTCCTACGAGCAGTACTTC.

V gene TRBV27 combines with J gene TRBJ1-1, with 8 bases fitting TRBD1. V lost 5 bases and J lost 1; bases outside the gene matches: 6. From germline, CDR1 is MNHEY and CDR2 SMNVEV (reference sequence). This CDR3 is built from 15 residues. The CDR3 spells CASSPYDRGNTEAFF. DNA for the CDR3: TGTGCCAGCAGTCCCTATGACAGGGGGAACACTGAAGCTTTCTTT.

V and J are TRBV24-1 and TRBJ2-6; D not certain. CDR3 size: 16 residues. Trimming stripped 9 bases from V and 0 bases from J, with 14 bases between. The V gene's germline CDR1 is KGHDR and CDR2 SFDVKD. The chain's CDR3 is CATAAADLSGANVLTF. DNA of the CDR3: TGTGCCACCGCCGCCGCCGACCTCTCTGGGGCCAACGTCCTGACTTTC.

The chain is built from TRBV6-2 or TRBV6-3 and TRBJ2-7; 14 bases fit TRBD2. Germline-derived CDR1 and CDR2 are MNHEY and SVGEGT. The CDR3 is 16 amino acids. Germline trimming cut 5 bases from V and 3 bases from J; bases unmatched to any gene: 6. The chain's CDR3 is CASSQTGTSGSYEQYF. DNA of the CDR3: TGTGCCAGCAGTCAGACCGGGACTAGCGGGAGCTACGAGCAGTACTTC.

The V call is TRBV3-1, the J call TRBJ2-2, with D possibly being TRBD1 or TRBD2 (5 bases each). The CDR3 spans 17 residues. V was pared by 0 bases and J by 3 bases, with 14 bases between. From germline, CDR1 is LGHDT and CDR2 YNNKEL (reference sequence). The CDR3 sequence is CASSQDFFGADTGELFF. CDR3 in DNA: TGTGCCAGCAGCCAAGATTTTTTCGGGGCTGACACCGGGGAGCTGTTTTTT.

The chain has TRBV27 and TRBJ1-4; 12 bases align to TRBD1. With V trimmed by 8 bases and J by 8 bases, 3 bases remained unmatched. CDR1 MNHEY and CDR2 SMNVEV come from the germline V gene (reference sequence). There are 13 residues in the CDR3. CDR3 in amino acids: CASAGTGGEKLFF. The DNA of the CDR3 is TGTGCCAGCGCTGGGACAGGGGGCGAAAAACTGTTTTTT.

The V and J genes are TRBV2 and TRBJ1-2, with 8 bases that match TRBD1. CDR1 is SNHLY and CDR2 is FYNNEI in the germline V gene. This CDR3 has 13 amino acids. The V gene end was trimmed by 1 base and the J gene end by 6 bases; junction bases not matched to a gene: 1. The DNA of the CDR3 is TGTGCCAGCAGTGAAGGGACAGGGCATGGCTACACCTTC. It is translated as CASSEGTGHGYTF.

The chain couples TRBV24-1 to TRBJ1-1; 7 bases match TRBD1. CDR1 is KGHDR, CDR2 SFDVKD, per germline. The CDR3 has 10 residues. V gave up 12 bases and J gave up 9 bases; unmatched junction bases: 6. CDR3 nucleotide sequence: TGTGCCGGGATCAGGGGGAAAGCTTTCTTT. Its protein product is CAGIRGKAFF.

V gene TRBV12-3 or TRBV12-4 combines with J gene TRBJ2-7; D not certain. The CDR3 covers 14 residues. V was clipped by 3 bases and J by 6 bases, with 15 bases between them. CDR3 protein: CASSFSLTDGEQYF. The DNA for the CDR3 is TGTGCCAGCAGTTTCTCCTTGACCGACGGCGAGCAGTACTTC.

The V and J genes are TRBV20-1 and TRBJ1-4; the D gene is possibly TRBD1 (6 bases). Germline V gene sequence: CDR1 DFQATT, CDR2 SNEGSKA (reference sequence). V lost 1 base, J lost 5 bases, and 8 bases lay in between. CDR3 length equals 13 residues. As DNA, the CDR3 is TGCAGTGCTAGAGGGGACACAAATGAAAAACTGTTTTTT. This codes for CSARGDTNEKLFF.

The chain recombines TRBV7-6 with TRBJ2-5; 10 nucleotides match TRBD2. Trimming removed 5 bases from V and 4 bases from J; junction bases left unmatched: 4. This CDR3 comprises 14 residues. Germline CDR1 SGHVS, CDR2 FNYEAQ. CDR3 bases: TGTGCCAGCAGCAGTAGCGGGGGGCGAGAGACCCAGTACTTC. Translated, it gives CASSSSGGRETQYF.

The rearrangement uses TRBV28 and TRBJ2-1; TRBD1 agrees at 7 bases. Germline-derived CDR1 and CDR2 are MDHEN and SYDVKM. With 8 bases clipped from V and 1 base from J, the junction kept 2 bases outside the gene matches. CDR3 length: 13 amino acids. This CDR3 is CASGTASYNEQFF. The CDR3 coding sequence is TGTGCCAGCGGGACAGCTTCCTACAATGAGCAGTTCTTC.

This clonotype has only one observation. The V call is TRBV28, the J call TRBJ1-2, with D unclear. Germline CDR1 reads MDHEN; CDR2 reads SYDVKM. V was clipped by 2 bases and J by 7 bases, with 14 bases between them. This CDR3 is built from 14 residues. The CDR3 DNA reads TGTGCCAGCAGTTTAAGGGCAGCGGGCAGTGGCTACACCTTC. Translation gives CASSLRAAGSGYTF.

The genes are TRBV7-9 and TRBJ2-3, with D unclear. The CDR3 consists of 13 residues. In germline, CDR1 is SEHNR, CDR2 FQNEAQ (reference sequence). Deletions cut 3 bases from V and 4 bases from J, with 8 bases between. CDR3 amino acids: CASSFLGSDTQYF. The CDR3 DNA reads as TGTGCCAGCAGCTTCCTAGGATCAGATACGCAGTATTTT.

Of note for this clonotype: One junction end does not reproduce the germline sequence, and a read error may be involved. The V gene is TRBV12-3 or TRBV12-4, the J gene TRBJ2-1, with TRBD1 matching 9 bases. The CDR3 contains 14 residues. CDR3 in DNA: TGTACCAGCTCCCGGGACAGGGCCTACAATGAGCAGTTCTTC. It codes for CTSSRDRAYNEQFF.

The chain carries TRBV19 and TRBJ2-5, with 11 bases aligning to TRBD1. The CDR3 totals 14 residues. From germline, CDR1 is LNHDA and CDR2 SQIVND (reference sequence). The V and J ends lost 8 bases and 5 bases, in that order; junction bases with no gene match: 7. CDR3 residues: CASRTGGASETQYF. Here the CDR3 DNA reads TGTGCCAGTCGGACAGGGGGCGCCTCGGAGACCCAGTACTTC.

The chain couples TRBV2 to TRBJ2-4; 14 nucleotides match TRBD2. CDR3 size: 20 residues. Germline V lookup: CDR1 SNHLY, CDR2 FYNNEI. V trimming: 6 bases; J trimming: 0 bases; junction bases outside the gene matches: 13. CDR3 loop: CASSPRGGLAGGLAKNIQYF. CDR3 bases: TGTGCCAGCAGCCCTAGGGGAGGACTAGCGGGAGGTTTAGCCAAAAACATTCAGTACTTC. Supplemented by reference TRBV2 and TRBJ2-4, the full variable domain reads EPEVTQTPSHQVTQMGQEVILRCVPISNHLYFYWYRQILGQKVEFLVSFYNNEISEKSEIFDDQFSVERPDGSNFTLKIRSTKLEDSAMYFCASSPRGGLAGGLAKNIQYFGAGTRLSVL.

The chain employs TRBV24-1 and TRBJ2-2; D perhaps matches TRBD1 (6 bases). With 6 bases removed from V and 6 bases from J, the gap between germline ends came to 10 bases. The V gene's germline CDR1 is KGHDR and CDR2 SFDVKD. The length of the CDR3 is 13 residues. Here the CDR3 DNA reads TGTGCCACCAGTCACAGGGCGGCCGGGGAGCTGTTTTTT. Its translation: CATSHRAAGELFF.

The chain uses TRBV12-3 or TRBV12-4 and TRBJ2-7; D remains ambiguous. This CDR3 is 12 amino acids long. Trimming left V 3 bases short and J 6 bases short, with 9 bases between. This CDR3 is CASSFAVSEQYF. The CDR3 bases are TGTGCCAGCAGTTTTGCAGTGAGCGAGCAGTACTTC.